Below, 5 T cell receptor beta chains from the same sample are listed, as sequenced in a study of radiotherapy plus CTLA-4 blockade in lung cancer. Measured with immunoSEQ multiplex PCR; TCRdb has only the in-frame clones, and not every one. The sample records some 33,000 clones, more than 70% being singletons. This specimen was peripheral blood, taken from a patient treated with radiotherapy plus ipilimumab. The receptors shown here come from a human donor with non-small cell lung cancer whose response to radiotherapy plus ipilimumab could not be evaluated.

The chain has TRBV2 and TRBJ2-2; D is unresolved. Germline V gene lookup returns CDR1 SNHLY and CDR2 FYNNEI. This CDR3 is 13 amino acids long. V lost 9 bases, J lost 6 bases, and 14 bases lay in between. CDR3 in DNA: TGTGCCAGTTCATCGGAGCCCCCCGGGGAGCTGTTTTTT. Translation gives CASSSEPPGELFF.

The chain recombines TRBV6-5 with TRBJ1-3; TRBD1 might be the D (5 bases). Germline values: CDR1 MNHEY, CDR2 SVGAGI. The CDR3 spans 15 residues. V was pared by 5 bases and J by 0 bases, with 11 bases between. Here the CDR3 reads CASSGQGFSGNTIYF. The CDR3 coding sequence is TGTGCCAGCAGTGGGCAGGGTTTCTCTGGAAACACCATATATTTT.

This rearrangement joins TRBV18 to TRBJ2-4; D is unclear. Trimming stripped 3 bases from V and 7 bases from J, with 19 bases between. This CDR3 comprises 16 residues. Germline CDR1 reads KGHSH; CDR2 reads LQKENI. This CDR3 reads CASSPNLMQNANIQYF. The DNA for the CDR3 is TGTGCCAGCTCACCGAACCTGATGCAAAACGCGAACATTCAGTACTTC.

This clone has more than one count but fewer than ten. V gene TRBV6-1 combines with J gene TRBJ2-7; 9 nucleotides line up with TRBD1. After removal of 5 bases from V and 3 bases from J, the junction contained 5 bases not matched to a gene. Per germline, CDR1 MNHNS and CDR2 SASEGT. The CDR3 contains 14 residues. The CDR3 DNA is TGTGCCAGCAGTCCTACAGGGGGCTTCTACGAGCAGTACTTC. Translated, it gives CASSPTGGFYEQYF.

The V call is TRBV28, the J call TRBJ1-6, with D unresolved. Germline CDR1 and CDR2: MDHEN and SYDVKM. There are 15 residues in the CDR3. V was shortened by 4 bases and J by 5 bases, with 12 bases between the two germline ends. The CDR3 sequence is CASSWRRVDNSPLHF. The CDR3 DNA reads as TGTGCCAGCAGTTGGAGGAGGGTTGATAATTCACCCCTCCACTTT.